The 3 T cell receptor beta chains presented below share a single source sample, sequenced in a study of early T cells in non-severe SARS-CoV-2 infection. TCRdb processed the 5' RACE reads anew with MiXCR; each CDR3 protein has one entry. The data contain more than 60,000 distinct CDR3 sequences, about 12% of them seen just once; the ten biggest clones take up 7.5% to 9%. Sequencing used whole blood. These receptors were taken from an adult who was a healthcare worker with PCR-confirmed SARS-CoV-2 infection or an uninfected control (not recorded which).

The chain's CDR3 is CASSLDLFIYEQYF. CDR3 DNA: TGTGCCAGCAGCTTAGACCTCTTCATCTACGAGCAGTACTTC. The genes are TRBV7-2 and TRBJ2-7; D is undetermined. The germline CDR1 and CDR2 sequences are SGHTA and FQGNSA. Between the trimmed V and J ends, which lost 1 base and 3 bases, there was a span of 10 bases. There are 14 residues in the CDR3.

This clonotype was seen ten or more times. V and J are TRBV2 and TRBJ1-5; 9 nucleotides agree with TRBD1. Germline-derived CDR1 and CDR2 are SNHLY and FYNNEI. Trimming cost V 4 bases and J 5 bases; bases outside gene matches: 18. There are 19 residues in the CDR3. The CDR3: CASSGTLGTGRRFDQPQHF. DNA of the CDR3: TGTGCCAGCAGTGGGACCCTTGGGACAGGGAGGAGATTTGATCAGCCCCAGCATTTT.

Only a few counts were recorded for this clonotype. The chain couples TRBV10-2 to TRBJ1-1; 8 bases match TRBD1. Trimming took 6 bases from V and 0 from J; bases not matched to a gene: 6. This CDR3 comprises 15 residues. The germline V gene encodes CDR1 WSHSY and CDR2 SAAADI. The DNA of the CDR3 is TGCGCCAGCAGGGACAGGGCCTCAGTGAACACTGAAGCTTTCTTT. Translated: CASRDRASVNTEAFF.